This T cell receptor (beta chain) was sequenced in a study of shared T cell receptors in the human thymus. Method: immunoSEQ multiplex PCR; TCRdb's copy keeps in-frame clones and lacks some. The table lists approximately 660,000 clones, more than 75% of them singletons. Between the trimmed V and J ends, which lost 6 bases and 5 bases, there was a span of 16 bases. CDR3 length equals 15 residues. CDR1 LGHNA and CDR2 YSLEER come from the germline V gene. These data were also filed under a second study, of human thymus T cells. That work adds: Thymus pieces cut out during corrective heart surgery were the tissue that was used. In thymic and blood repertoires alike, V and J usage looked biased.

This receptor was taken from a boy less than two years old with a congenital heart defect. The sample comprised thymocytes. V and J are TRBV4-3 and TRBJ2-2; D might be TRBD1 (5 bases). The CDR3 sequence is CASRGRANLTGELFF. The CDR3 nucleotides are TGCGCCAGCAGAGGCAGGGCAAACCTTACCGGGGAGCTGTTTTTT.